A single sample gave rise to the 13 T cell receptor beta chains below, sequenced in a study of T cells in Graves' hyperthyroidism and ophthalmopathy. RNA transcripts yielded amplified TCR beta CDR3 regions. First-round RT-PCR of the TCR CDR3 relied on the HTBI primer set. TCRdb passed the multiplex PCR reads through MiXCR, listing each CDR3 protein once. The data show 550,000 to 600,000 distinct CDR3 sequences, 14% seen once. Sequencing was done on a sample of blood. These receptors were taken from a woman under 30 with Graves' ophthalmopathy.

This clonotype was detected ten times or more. Here the CDR3 DNA reads TGTGCCAGCAGCCCCGACAGGGGGCGCGGCTATGGCTACACCTTC. This sequence encodes CASSPDRGRGYGYTF. The genes are TRBV14 and TRBJ1-2; 10 bases align to TRBD1. The ends lost 4 bases at V and 4 bases at J; junction bases unmatched: 6. The CDR3 contains 15 residues. Per the germline V gene, CDR1 is SGHDN and CDR2 is FVKESK. Looking up the rest from reference TRBV14 and TRBJ1-2 gives the full variable domain: EAGVTQFPSHSVIEKGQTVTLRCDPISGHDNLYWYRRVMGKEIKFLLHFVKESKQDESGMPNNRFLAERTGGTYSTLKVQPAELEDSGVYFCASSPDRGRGYGYTFGSGTRLTVV.

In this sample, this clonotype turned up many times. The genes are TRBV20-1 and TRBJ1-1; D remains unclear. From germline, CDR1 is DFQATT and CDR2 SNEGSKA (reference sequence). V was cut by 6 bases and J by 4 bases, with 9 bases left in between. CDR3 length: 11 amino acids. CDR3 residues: CSATYGTEAFF. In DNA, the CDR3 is TGCAGTGCCACTTACGGCACTGAAGCTTTCTTT.

CDR3 in DNA: TGCGCCAGCAGTTGGGCAGGGCGAACCGGGGAGCTGTTTTTT. Protein product: CASSWAGRTGELFF. The rearrangement uses TRBV10-2 and TRBJ2-2; TRBD1 might be the D (5 bases). V lost 5 bases to trimming and J lost 5 bases, with 12 bases between them. The CDR3 has 14 residues. In germline, CDR1 is WSHSY, CDR2 SAAADI.

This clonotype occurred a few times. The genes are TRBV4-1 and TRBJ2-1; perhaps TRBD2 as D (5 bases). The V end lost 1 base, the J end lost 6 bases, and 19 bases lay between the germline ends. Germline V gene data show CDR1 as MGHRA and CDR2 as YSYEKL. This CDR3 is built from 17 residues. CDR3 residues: CASSQGLLRELSNEQFF. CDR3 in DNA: TGCGCCAGCAGCCAAGGCCTACTTCGGGAACTTTCCAATGAGCAGTTCTTC.

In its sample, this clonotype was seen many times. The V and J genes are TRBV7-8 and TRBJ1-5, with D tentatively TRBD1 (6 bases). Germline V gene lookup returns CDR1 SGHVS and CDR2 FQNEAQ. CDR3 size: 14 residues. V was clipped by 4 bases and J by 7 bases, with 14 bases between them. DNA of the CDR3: TGTGCCAGCAGCTCCGTGGGAGGGGGACAGCCCCAGCATTTT. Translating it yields CASSSVGGGQPQHF. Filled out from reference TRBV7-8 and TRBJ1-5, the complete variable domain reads GAGVSQSPRYKVAKRGQDVALRCDPISGHVSLFWYQQALGQGPEFLTYFQNEAQLDKSGLPSDRFFAERPEGSVSTLKIQRTQQEDSAVYLCASSSVGGGQPQHFGDGTRLSIL.

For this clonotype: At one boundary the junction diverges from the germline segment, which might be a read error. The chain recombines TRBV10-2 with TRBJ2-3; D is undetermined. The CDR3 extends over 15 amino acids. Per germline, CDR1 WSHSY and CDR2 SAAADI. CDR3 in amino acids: CASTEDRVSTDTQYF. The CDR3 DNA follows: TGCGCCAGCACTGAGGATCGGGTTAGCACAGATACGCAGTATTTT.

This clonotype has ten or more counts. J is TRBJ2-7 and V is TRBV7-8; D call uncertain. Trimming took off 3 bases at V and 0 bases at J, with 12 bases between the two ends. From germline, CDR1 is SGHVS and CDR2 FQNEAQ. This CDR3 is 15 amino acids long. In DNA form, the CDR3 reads TGTGCCAGCAGCTTGAGAGCCCCTTACTCCTACGAGCAGTACTTC. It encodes CASSLRAPYSYEQYF.

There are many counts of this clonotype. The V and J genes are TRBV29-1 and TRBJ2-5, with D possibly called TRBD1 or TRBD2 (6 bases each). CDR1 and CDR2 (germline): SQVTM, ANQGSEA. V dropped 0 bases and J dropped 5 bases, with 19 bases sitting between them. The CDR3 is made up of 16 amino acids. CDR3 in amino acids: CSVEDRGGGGEETQYF. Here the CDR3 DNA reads TGCAGCGTTGAAGATAGAGGCGGAGGGGGAGAGGAGACCCAGTACTTC.

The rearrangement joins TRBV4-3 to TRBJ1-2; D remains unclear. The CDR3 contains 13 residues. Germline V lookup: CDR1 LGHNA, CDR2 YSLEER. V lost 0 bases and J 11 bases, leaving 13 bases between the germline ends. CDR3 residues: CASSQDRDNKYTF. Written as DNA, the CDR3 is TGCGCCAGCAGCCAAGACCGGGATAACAAATACACCTTC.

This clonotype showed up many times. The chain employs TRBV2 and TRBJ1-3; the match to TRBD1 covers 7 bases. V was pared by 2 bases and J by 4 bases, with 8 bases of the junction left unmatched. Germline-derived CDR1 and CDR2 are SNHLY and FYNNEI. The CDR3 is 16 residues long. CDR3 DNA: TGTGCCAGCAGTGAAAGGACAGGCATAGGCGGAAACACCATATATTTT. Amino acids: CASSERTGIGGNTIYF.

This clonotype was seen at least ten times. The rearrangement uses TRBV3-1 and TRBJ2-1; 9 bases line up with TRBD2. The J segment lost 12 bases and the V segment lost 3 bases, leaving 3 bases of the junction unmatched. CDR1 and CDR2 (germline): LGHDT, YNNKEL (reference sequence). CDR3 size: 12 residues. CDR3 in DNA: TGTGCCAGCAGCCAGACTAGCGGAGGGCAGTTCTTC. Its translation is CASSQTSGGQFF.

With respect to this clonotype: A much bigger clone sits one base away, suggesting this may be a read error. CDR3 sequence: CASSWTSGIYNEQLF. The DNA for the CDR3 is TGTGCCAGCAGCTGGACTAGCGGGATATACAATGAGCAGCTCTTC. The J gene is TRBJ2-1, the V gene TRBV7-3, with 12 bases that match TRBD2. The CDR3 has 15 residues. Germline assignment: CDR1 SGHTA and CDR2 FQGTGA.

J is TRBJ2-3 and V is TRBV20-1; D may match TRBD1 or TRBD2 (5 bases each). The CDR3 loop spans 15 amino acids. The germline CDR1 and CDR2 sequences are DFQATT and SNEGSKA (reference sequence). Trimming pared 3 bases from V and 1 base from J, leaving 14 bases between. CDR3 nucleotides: TGCAGTGCTAGGGCCCTGGGGCGGGGCACAGATACGCAGTATTTT. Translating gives CSARALGRGTDTQYF.